This T cell receptor (beta chain) was recovered during a study of post-analysis software for immune sequencing data. Background on the study: Patients with relapsing-remitting, secondary progressive and progressive-relapsing multiple sclerosis courses were all represented. The study's findings and limits: Patients showed TRBV5-6, TRBV5-1 and TRBV20-1 among roughly five TRBV segments more frequent than in controls.

This clonotype turned up a few times. The antigen is unknown. The CDR3 has 17 amino acids. In germline, CDR1 is SGHRS, CDR2 YFSETQ. The germline V and J ends were trimmed by 0 bases and 7 bases, with 20 bases remaining between them. Prepared libraries of TCR beta cDNA carried unique molecular identifiers. Each sample of roughly 0.95 to 10 million input T cells yielded approximately 500,000 cDNA molecules, so each molecule approximated one T cell. MiXCR, applied by TCRdb to the PCR reads, yields one record per CDR3 protein. The sample contains hundreds of thousands of distinct CDR3 sequences, about 44% of which appear only once.

The rearrangement links TRBV5-1 to TRBJ2-1; D possibly corresponds to TRBD1 (6 bases). This sequence was found in a girl between 5 and 17 years old with multiple sclerosis. The source material was blood. This chain's CDR3 is CASSLVRITGNSNEQFF. The CDR3 DNA reads TGCGCCAGCAGCTTGGTCCGGATAACAGGGAATAGTAATGAGCAGTTCTTC.